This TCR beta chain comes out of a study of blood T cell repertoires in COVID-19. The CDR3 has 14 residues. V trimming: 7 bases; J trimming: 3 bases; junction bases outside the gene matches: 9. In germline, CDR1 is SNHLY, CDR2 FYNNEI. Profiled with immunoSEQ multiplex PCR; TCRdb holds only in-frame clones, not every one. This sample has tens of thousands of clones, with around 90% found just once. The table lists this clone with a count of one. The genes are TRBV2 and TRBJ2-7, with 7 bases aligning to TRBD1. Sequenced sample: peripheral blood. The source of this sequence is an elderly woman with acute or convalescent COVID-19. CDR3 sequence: CASTPGTAVYEQYF. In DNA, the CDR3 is TGTGCCAGCACCCCCGGGACAGCCGTCTACGAGCAGTACTTC. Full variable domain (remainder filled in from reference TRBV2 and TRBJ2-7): EPEVTQTPSHQVTQMGQEVILRCVPISNHLYFYWYRQILGQKVEFLVSFYNNEISEKSEIFDDQFSVERPDGSNFTLKIRSTKLEDSAMYFCASTPGTAVYEQYFGPGTRLTVT.